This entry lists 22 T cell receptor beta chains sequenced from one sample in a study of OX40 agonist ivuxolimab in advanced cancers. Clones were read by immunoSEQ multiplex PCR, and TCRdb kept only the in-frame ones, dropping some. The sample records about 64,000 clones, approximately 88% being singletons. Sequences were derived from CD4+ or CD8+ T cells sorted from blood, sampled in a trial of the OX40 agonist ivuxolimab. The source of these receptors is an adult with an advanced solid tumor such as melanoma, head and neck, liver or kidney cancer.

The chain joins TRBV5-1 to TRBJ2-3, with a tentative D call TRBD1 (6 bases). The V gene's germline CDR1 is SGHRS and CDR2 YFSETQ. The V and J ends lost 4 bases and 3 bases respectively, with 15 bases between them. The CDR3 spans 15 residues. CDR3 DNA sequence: TGCGCCAGCAGCCTGGAAGCTACAGGGACAGATACGCAGTATTTT. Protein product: CASSLEATGTDTQYF.

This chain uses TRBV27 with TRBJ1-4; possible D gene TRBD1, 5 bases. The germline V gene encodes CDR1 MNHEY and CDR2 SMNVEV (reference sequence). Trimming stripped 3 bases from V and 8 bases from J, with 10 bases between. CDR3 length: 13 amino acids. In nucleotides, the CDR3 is TGTGCCAGCAGTTTCGGGGGTCGGGAAAAACTGTTTTTT. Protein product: CASSFGGREKLFF.

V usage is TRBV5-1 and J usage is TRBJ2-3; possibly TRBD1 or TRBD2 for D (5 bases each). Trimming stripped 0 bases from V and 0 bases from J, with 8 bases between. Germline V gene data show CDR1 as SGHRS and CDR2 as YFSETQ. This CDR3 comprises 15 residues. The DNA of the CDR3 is TGCGCCAGCAGCTTGGCCGGGGACAGCACAGATACGCAGTATTTT. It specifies CASSLAGDSTDTQYF.

The CDR3 loop reads CASGEGVTNEKLFF. The DNA for the CDR3 is TGCGCCAGCGGAGAGGGGGTAACTAATGAAAAACTGTTTTTT. V usage is TRBV5-1 and J usage is TRBJ1-4, with D maybe TRBD1 (6 bases). This CDR3 has 14 residues. V was trimmed by 7 bases and J by 1 base, leaving 11 bases between them. Per the germline V gene, CDR1 is SGHRS and CDR2 is YFSETQ.

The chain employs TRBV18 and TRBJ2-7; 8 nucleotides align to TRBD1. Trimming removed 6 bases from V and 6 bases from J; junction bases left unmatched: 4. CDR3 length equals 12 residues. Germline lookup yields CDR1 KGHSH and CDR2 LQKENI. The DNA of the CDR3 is TGTGCCAGCTCCCCTGACAGGGGCGAGCAGTACTTC. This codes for CASSPDRGEQYF. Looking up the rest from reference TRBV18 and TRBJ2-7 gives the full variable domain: NAGVMQNPRHLVRRRGQEARLRCSPMKGHSHVYWYRQLPEEGLKFMVYLQKENIIDESGMPKERFSAEFPKEGPSILRIQQVVRGDSAAYFCASSPDRGEQYFGPGTRLTVT.

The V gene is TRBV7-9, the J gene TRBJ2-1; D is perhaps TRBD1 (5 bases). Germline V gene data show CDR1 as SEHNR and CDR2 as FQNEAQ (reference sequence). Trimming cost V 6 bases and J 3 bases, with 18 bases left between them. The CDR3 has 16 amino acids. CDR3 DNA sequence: TGTGCCAGCAGGCCCCAGGGCGAAGAATACTACAATGAGCAGTTCTTC. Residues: CASRPQGEEYYNEQFF.

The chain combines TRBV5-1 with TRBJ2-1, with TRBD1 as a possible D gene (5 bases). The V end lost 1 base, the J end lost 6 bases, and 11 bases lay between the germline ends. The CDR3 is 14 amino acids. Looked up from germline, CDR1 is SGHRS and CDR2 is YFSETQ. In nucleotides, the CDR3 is TGCGCCAGCAGCTTGCTCATGGACACCAATGAGCAGTTCTTC. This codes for CASSLLMDTNEQFF.

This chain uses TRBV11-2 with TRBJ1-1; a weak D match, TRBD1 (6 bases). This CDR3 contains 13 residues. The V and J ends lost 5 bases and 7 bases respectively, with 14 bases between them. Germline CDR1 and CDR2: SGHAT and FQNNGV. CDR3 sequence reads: CASSPTGLDEAFF. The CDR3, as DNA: TGTGCCAGCAGCCCCACAGGGTTGGATGAAGCTTTCTTT.

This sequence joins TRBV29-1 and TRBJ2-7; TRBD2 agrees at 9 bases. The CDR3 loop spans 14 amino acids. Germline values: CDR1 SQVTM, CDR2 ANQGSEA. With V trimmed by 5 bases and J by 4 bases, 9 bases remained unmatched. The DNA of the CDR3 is TGCAGCGTTCACGATGGTAGCGGGAGATACGAGCAGTACTTC. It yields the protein CSVHDGSGRYEQYF.

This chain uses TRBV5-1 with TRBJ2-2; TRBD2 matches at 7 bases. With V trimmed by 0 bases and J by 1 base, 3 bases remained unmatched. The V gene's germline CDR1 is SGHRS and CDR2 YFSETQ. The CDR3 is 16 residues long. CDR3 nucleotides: TGCGCCAGCAGCTTGGGGGCTAGCGGGAACACCGGGGAGCTGTTTTTT. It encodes CASSLGASGNTGELFF.

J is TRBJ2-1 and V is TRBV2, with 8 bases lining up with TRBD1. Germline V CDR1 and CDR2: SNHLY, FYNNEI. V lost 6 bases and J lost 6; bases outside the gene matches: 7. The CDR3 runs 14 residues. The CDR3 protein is CASRGQVGVNEQFF. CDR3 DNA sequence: TGTGCCAGCAGGGGACAGGTCGGGGTCAATGAGCAGTTCTTC.

This CDR3 reads CASSQDVSGMRRGNTIYF. The DNA for the CDR3 is TGTGCCAGCAGCCAAGACGTTTCGGGGATGCGCAGAGGAAACACCATATATTTT. The chain combines TRBV4-2 with TRBJ1-3; D call uncertain. CDR1 and CDR2 (germline): LGHNA, YNFKEQ. This CDR3 comprises 18 residues. The ends were cut back, 0 bases at V and 4 bases at J, with 19 bases in the middle.

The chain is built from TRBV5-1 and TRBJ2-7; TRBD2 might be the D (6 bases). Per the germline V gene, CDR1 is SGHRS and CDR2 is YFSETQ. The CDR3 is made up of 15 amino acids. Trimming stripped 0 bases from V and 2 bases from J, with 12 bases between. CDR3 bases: TGCGCCAGCAGCTTGGTCTTCGGGGGAGCCTACGAGCAGTACTTC. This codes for CASSLVFGGAYEQYF.

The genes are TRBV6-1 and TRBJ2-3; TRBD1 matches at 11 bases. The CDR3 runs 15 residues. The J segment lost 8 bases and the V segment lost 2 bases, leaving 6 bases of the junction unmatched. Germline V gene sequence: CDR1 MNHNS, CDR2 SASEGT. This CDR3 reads CASSENPGQGVTQYF. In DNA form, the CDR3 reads TGTGCCAGCAGTGAAAACCCGGGACAGGGGGTTACGCAGTATTTT.

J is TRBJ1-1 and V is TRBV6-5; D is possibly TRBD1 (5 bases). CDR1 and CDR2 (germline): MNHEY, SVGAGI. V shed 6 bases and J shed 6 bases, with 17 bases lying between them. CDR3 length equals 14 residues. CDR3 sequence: CASRPGTGIPEAFF. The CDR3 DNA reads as TGTGCCAGCAGACCCGGGACGGGGATCCCTGAAGCTTTCTTT.

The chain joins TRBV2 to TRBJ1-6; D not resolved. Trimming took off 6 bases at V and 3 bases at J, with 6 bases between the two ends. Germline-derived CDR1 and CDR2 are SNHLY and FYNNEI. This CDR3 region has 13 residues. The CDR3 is CASRGVYNSPLHF. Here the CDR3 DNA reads TGTGCCAGCAGGGGAGTCTATAATTCACCCCTCCACTTT.

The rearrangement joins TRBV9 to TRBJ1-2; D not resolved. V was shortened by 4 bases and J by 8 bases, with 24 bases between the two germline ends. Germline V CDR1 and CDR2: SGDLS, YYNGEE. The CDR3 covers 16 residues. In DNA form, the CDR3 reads TGTGCCAGCAGCCCTAGCCTCTGGGATGTAGCTAGAGGCTACACCTTC. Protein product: CASSPSLWDVARGYTF.

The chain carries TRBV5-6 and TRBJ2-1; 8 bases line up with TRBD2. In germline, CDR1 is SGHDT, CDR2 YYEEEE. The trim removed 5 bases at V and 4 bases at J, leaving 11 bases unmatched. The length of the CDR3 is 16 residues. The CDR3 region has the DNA TGTGCCAGCAGTTCTCAACTAGCGGTCATATACAATGAGCAGTTCTTC. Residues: CASSSQLAVIYNEQFF.

The CDR3 DNA reads TGTGCCAGCAGTCCCGGGACTAGCACAGATACGCAGTATTTT. This sequence encodes CASSPGTSTDTQYF. The rearrangement links TRBV7-9 to TRBJ2-3; weak D call: TRBD2 (6 bases). The V gene's germline CDR1 is SEHNR and CDR2 FQNEAQ (reference sequence). This CDR3 contains 14 residues. The V gene lost 6 bases and the J gene lost 0 bases, with 10 bases spanning the gap.

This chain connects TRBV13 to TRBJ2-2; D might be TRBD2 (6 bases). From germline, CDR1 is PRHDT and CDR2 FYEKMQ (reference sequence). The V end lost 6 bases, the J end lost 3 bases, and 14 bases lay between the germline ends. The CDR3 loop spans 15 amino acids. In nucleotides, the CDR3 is TGTGCCAGCAGGGGCGGGGCGGATTACACCGGGGAGCTGTTTTTT. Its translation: CASRGGADYTGELFF. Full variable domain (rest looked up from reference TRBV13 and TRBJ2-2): AAGVIQSPRHLIKEKRETATLKCYPIPRHDTVYWYQQGPGQDPQFLISFYEKMQSDKGSIPDRFSAQQFSDYHSELNMSSLELGDSALYFCASRGGADYTGELFFGEGSRLTVL.

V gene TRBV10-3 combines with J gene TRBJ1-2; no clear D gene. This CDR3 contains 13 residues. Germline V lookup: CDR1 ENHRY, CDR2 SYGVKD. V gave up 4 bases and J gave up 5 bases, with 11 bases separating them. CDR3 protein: CAISVGGYYGYTF. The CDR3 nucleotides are TGTGCCATCAGTGTGGGCGGTTATTATGGCTACACCTTC.

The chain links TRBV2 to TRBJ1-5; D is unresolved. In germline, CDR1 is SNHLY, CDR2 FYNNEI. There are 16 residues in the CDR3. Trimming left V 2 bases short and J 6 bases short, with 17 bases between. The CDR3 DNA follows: TGTGCCAGCAGTGAAACCCACCCTATCTGGGGTCAGCCCCAGCATTTT. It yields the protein CASSETHPIWGQPQHF.